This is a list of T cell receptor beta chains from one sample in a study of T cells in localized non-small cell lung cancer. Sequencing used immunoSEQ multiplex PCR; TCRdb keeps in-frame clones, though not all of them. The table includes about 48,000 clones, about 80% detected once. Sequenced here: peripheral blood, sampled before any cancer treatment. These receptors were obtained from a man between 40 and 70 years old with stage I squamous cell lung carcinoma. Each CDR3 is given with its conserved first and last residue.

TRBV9,CASSVGVQGSYTF
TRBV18,CASSPGQSSYEQYF
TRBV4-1,CASSRIRRGNTEAFF
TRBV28,CASSTTGGYTSKDQYGYTF
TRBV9,CAPPGVLPYEQYF
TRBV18,CASSPRAAGGNEQYF
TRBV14,CASGIHTEAFF
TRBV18,CASSRDRGNQPQHF
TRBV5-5,CASSSVLGGGTYEQYF
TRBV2,CASSLGQSNTGELFF
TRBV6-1,CASSETFTEAFF
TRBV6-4,CASSDRDTGELFF
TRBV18,CASSGQDTQYF
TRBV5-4,CASSPGQGRYNEQFF
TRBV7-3,CASSSYPQGEAFF
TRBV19,CASSMYAGSLNTEAFF